These 13 T cell receptor beta chains originate from one sample sequenced in a study of blood T cell repertoires in COVID-19. Using immunoSEQ multiplex PCR, the repertoire was profiled, and TCRdb retains in-frame clones only, with some absent. This sample carries a few hundred thousand clones, over 60% of them seen once, and the ten largest clones take 7.2%. The sequenced sample consisted of peripheral blood. Receptors were obtained from a woman in her seventies with acute or convalescent COVID-19.

This clone showed up just once. J is TRBJ1-1 and V is TRBV30; no clear D. The CDR3 runs 16 residues. Germline-derived CDR1 and CDR2 are GTSNPN and SVGIG (reference sequence). Deletions cut 2 bases from V and 3 bases from J, with 19 bases between. CDR3 sequence (DNA): TGTGCCTGGAGTTCACTTCGGCCCCGAGGAGACACTGAAGCTTTCTTT. Translated: CAWSSLRPRGDTEAFF.

The rearrangement joins TRBV11-2 to TRBJ2-2; TRBD1 matches at 7 bases. The CDR3 runs to 13 residues. Losses at the gene ends were 4 bases for V and 6 bases for J; bases not matched to a gene: 2. Germline lookup yields CDR1 SGHAT and CDR2 FQNNGV. CDR3 residues: CASSSDRAGELFF. The CDR3 DNA reads as TGTGCCAGCAGCTCCGACAGGGCCGGGGAGCTGTTTTTT.

The gene calls are TRBV2 and TRBJ2-1; 10 bases map to TRBD1. V gave up 6 bases and J gave up 6 bases; unmatched junction bases: 5. This CDR3 has 14 amino acids. Germline V gives CDR1 SNHLY, CDR2 FYNNEI. DNA for the CDR3: TGTGCCAGCAGGGGACAGGGGCTCGGCAATGAGCAGTTCTTC. Translation: CASRGQGLGNEQFF.

This clone has a single count. V gene TRBV5-5 combines with J gene TRBJ2-3, with 11 bases matching TRBD2. V trimming: 1 base; J trimming: 5 bases; junction bases outside the gene matches: 15. The CDR3 covers 19 residues. The germline V gene has CDR1 SGHKS and CDR2 YYEKEE (reference sequence). The CDR3 reads CASSLYPPASGGQGDTQYF. In nucleotides, the CDR3 is TGTGCCAGCAGCTTGTACCCCCCCGCTAGCGGGGGGCAAGGAGATACGCAGTATTTT.

The chain has TRBV10-2 and TRBJ2-2; TRBD1 matches at 8 bases. The germline CDR1 and CDR2 sequences are WSHSY and SAAADI. The CDR3 length is 15 residues. V dropped 5 bases and J dropped 3; count of bases not matched to a gene: 5. CDR3 DNA: TGCGCCAGCAGTTCGACAGGGGCCTACACCGGGGAGCTGTTTTTT. It is translated as CASSSTGAYTGELFF.

This clone was counted only a few times. The V gene is TRBV10-3, the J gene TRBJ1-1; D may be TRBD1 (5 bases). CDR1 ENHRY and CDR2 SYGVKD come from the germline V gene. Between the trimmed V and J ends, which lost 6 bases and 8 bases, there was a span of 13 bases. This CDR3 has 12 residues. CDR3 protein: CAISPRQNEAFF. CDR3 DNA sequence: TGTGCCATCAGCCCTAGACAGAACGAAGCTTTCTTT.

The V and J genes are TRBV5-1 and TRBJ2-7; the D gene is possibly TRBD2 (6 bases). CDR1 is SGHRS and CDR2 is YFSETQ in the germline V gene. Trimming cost V 4 bases and J 2 bases, with 13 bases left between them. CDR3 length: 14 amino acids. DNA for the CDR3: TGCGCCAGCAGCCCCGACGGGGGAACCTACGAGCAGTACTTC. Protein sequence: CASSPDGGTYEQYF.

V usage is TRBV7-9 and J usage is TRBJ1-2; possible D gene TRBD1, 5 bases. Germline V CDR1 and CDR2: SEHNR, FQNEAQ (reference sequence). The CDR3 covers 14 residues. V was pared by 5 bases and J by 8 bases, with 18 bases between. This chain's CDR3 is CASSPIWGGVGYTF. The CDR3 DNA sequence: TGTGCCAGCAGCCCTATCTGGGGCGGCGTGGGCTACACCTTC. Variable domain in full (rest from reference TRBV7-9 and TRBJ1-2): DTGVSQNPRHKITKRGQNVTFRCDPISEHNRLYWYRQTLGQGPEFLTYFQNEAQLEKSRLLSDRFSAERPKGSFSTLEIQRTEQGDSAMYLCASSPIWGGVGYTFGSGTRLTVV.

This chain's CDR3 is CASSLGGGGEVDNEQFF. The CDR3 DNA reads TGTGCCAGCAGTTTAGGTGGCGGGGGGGAGGTGGACAATGAGCAGTTCTTC. The chain uses TRBV27 and TRBJ2-1; 9 positions agree with TRBD2. The junction had 10 bases not matched to a gene; V was cut back by 2 bases and J by 5 bases. There are 17 residues in the CDR3. CDR1 and CDR2 (germline): MNHEY, SMNVEV (reference sequence).

The chain recombines TRBV6-6 with TRBJ1-4; 7 bases fit TRBD1. CDR1 and CDR2 from the germline V gene are MNHNY and SVGAGI (reference sequence). The CDR3 loop spans 12 amino acids. J lost 14 bases, V lost 8 bases, and 11 bases had no gene match. The CDR3 DNA reads TGTGCCAGCGGACCGGGACAGTCCGGTCTGTTTTTT. As protein: CASGPGQSGLFF.

The V call is TRBV24-1, the J call TRBJ2-2; 9 bases map to TRBD1. V shed 5 bases and J 5 bases; nucleotides not matched to a gene: 2. The CDR3 totals 14 residues. Germline CDR1 and CDR2: KGHDR and SFDVKD. DNA of the CDR3: TGTGCCACCAGTGGCGGGACAGGGACCGGGGAGCTGTTTTTT. As protein: CATSGGTGTGELFF.

V gene TRBV18 combines with J gene TRBJ2-3; D is ambiguous. The germline gives CDR1 KGHSH, CDR2 LQKENI. The V and J ends lost 4 bases and 3 bases respectively, with 11 bases between them. This CDR3 region has 14 residues. CDR3 nucleotides: TGTGCCAGCTCACGAGCCCGTTATACAGATACGCAGTATTTT. Translation: CASSRARYTDTQYF.

J is TRBJ2-5 and V is TRBV9; D unclear. The germline V and J ends were trimmed by 0 bases and 7 bases, with 13 bases remaining between them. The germline CDR1 and CDR2 sequences are SGDLS and YYNGEE. This CDR3 region has 14 residues. The CDR3 nucleotides read TGTGCCAGCAGCGTAGCCTTGGTATCAGGGACCCAGTACTTC. It encodes CASSVALVSGTQYF.